This is a list of T cell receptor beta chains from one sample in a study of blood T cells in healthy people across ages. TCRdb re-called the 5' RACE reads with MiXCR, one entry per CDR3 protein. The table lists about 1,500,000 distinct CDR3 sequences, 28% of them singletons. Material for sequencing was blood. These receptors originate from a woman between 25 and 40 years old in good health. The CDR3 runs from the conserved cysteine through the conserved F or W. A D gene is named only where the DNA matches it firmly. Not all rows give a size; the values are once, few, many and, for expanded clones, a class.

NA	TRBV29-1	TRBJ2-2	NA	TGCAGCGTTGGTATGGGGTACCCCGGGGAGCTGTTTTTT	CSVGMGYPGELFF
NA	TRBV20-1	TRBJ2-7	many	TGCAGTGCCTCCCTGACAGCCTCCTACGAGCAGTACTTC	CSASLTASYEQYF
NA	TRBV27	TRBJ2-7	NA	TGTGCCAGCAGTTTATCTGTAGGGAGTTCCTACGAGCAGTACTTC	CASSLSVGSSYEQYF
NA	TRBV4-1	TRBJ2-7	few	TGCGCCAGCAGCCTTACCTGGGTGAAGAAGGGGTGGGACTACGAGCAGTACTTC	CASSLTWVKKGWDYEQYF
NA	TRBV12-3/TRBV12-4	TRBJ2-1	NA	TGTGCCGTCAAGAGAGGTTCCTACAATGAGCAGTTCTTC	CAVKRGSYNEQFF
NA	TRBV7-6	TRBJ2-1	NA	TGTGCCAGCAGCTCGCCTGGGGAGACCCAGTTCTTC	CASSSPGETQFF
NA	TRBV20-1	TRBJ2-1	once	TGCAGTGCTAGCAAACGGGCGCGGCCCAATGGGCAGTTCTTC	CSASKRARPNGQFF
NA	TRBV6-5	TRBJ1-6	many	TGTGCCAGCAGTTACTCACAGGGAATTCTTGCACCCCTCCACTTT	CASSYSQGILAPLHF
TRBD1	TRBV4-1	TRBJ2-7	NA	TGCGCCAGCAGCCCAGGGGACAGGGCCGCCTACGAGCAGTACTTC	CASSPGDRAAYEQYF
TRBD1	TRBV3-1	TRBJ2-2	few	TGTGCCAGCAGCCAAGGGCCCCAACAGGGGGCTTACACCGGGGAGCTGTTTTTT	CASSQGPQQGAYTGELFF
NA	TRBV12-3/TRBV12-4	TRBJ2-7	few	TGTGCCAGCAGTACCCTCGAAGGGGTCGAGCAGTACTTC	CASSTLEGVEQYF
TRBD2	TRBV12-3/TRBV12-4	TRBJ2-1	NA	TGTGCCAGTATAGCGGGGGACCTTTACAATGAGCAGTTCTTC	CASIAGDLYNEQFF
NA	TRBV12-3/TRBV12-4	TRBJ2-5	NA	TGTGCCAGCAGTTCGTGGGATAGTAGAATGTACTTC	CASSSWDSRMYF
NA	TRBV9	TRBJ1-2	NA	TGTGCCAGCAGCCCAGACGTCGGGGATCCGAATGGCTACACCTTC	CASSPDVGDPNGYTF
TRBD1	TRBV14	TRBJ2-3	NA	TGTGCCAGCAGCCCCTATAGGGGGCCTGGCACAGATACGCAGTATTTT	CASSPYRGPGTDTQYF
NA	TRBV12-3/TRBV12-4	TRBJ2-5	many	TGTGCCAGCAGTTTAAGGGTCGACGGACAAGAGACCCAGTACTTC	CASSLRVDGQETQYF
TRBD1	TRBV7-3	TRBJ1-5	few	TGTGCCAGCAGCTTAACCCGGGGGGTCCGGGACAGCTATCAGCCCCAGCATTTT	CASSLTRGVRDSYQPQHF
TRBD1	TRBV5-1	TRBJ2-1	many	TGCGCCAGCAGCTTGTCGAGGCAGGGGGCTAATGAGCAGTTCTTC	CASSLSRQGANEQFF
TRBD2	TRBV11-2	TRBJ2-4	NA	TGTGCCAGCAGCTCCCTGACGGCGGGGGGGCCCGGCAAAAACATTCAGTACTTC	CASSSLTAGGPGKNIQYF
NA	TRBV7-9	TRBJ2-7	many	TGTGCCAGCAGCTTCTGGGGACACGAAGGTCCCTACGAGCAGTACTTC	CASSFWGHEGPYEQYF
TRBD1	TRBV4-3	TRBJ1-2	many	TGCGCCAGCAGCCAAGATCATGGGGACAGGGGGCCGATTGGCTATGGCTACACCTTC	CASSQDHGDRGPIGYGYTF
NA	TRBV5-1	TRBJ2-7	few	TGCGCCAGCAGCTGGAGGGGACAAACCTACGAGCAGTACTTC	CASSWRGQTYEQYF
TRBD1	TRBV7-2	TRBJ1-2	few	TGTGCCAGTGGGACAGGATTGAACTATGGCTACACCTTC	CASGTGLNYGYTF
NA	TRBV19	TRBJ2-7	NA	TGTGCCAGTAGTATCCCCCACAAAACTAGGACTTTCTCCTACGAGCAGTACTTC	CASSIPHKTRTFSYEQYF
NA	TRBV20-1	TRBJ1-1	NA	TGCAGTGCTAGAGCGGGCGGATTGAACACTGAAGCTTTCTTT	CSARAGGLNTEAFF
NA	TRBV29-1	TRBJ1-1	few	TGCAGCGTTGAAGACGCGGGGACTGAAGCTTTCTTT	CSVEDAGTEAFF
TRBD1	TRBV29-1	TRBJ2-7	many	TGCAGCGTCGGCCGGACAGGGTCTATCGACGAGCAGTACTTC	CSVGRTGSIDEQYF
TRBD1	TRBV5-1	TRBJ1-1	few	TGCGCCAGCAGCCTGTACAGGGGTGGAACTGAAGCTTTCTTT	CASSLYRGGTEAFF
NA	TRBV7-2	TRBJ2-7	many	TGTGCCAGCAGCCTGTTAACAGTCGGACCCAATTACGAGCAGTACTTC	CASSLLTVGPNYEQYF
NA	TRBV5-4	TRBJ2-5	few	TGTGCCAGCAGCTTGATAACCGGAGAGACCCAGTACTTC	CASSLITGETQYF
NA	TRBV7-2	TRBJ1-1	NA	TGTGCCAGCAGCTTTACAACGGCTGAAGCTTTCTTT	CASSFTTAEAFF
TRBD2	TRBV7-2	TRBJ2-1	NA	TGTGCCAGCACCCCTAGCGGGAACTCCTACAATGAGCAGTTCTTC	CASTPSGNSYNEQFF
NA	TRBV25-1	TRBJ1-1	few	TGTGCCAGCAGTGAATGGGGCAGCCCAAAAGCCCGGGCTTTCTTT	CASSEWGSPKARAFF
NA	TRBV7-8	TRBJ2-1	NA	TGTGCCAGCAGCTTAGCGAAAGGCGATTTGGGCAATGAGCAGTTCTTC	CASSLAKGDLGNEQFF
TRBD1	TRBV5-1	TRBJ2-1	NA	TGCGCCAGCAGCTTGGACCCGACAGGGACAAACAATGAGCAGTTCTTC	CASSLDPTGTNNEQFF
NA	TRBV2	TRBJ2-5	NA	TGTGCCAGCAACAGGCAAGAGACCCAGTACTTC	CASNRQETQYF
TRBD1	TRBV5-1	TRBJ2-4	few	TGCGCCAGCAGCTGGGGACAGGCTGAAAACACTCAGTACTTC	CASSWGQAENTQYF
NA	TRBV20-1	TRBJ2-2	NA	TGCAGTGCTAGAGATTTCCGAAGGGGTCAGACCGGGGAGCTGTTTTTT	CSARDFRRGQTGELFF
NA	TRBV29-1	TRBJ2-3	few	TGCAGCGTTTCGGCACAGGGCCTTCGAGATACGCAGTATTTT	CSVSAQGLRDTQYF
NA	TRBV27	TRBJ1-5	NA	TGTGCCAGCAGAGGGCCAAGCAATCAGCCCCAGCATTTT	CASRGPSNQPQHF
TRBD1	TRBV29-1	TRBJ2-4	many	TGCAGCGCCGGACAGGGTTCGGCCAAAAACATTCAGTACTTC	CSAGQGSAKNIQYF
TRBD1	TRBV6-5	TRBJ1-3	NA	TGTGCCAGCAGTAAGACAGGGGGTGGAAACACCATATATTTT	CASSKTGGGNTIYF
NA	TRBV7-2	TRBJ1-1	NA	TGTGCCAGCATCAGGGTAGGGGGGCTGGGCACTGAAGCTTTCTTT	CASIRVGGLGTEAFF
TRBD2	TRBV7-2	TRBJ2-7	many	TGTGCCAGCAGCTCGGCCCTAGCGGGGCCATACGAGCAGTACTTC	CASSSALAGPYEQYF
TRBD2	TRBV7-2	TRBJ2-7	NA	TGTGCCAGCAGCCGTTTAGCGGGAAAGTACGAGCAGTACTTC	CASSRLAGKYEQYF